The clone carrying this T cell receptor (beta chain) was seen more than once but under ten times. This sample is part of a study of blood T cells in healthy people across ages. The CDR3 has 14 amino acids. The ends were cut back, 8 bases at V and 4 bases at J, with 15 bases in the middle. The germline V gene encodes CDR1 KGHDR and CDR2 SFDVKD. With a J-beta primer mix and a sample-barcoded 5' primer, a second PCR ran about 7 to 11 cycles. TCRdb reprocessed the 5' RACE reads via MiXCR and lists one record per CDR3 protein. The data hold more than 650,000 distinct CDR3 sequences, with 53% observed a single time.

Sequencing was done on a sample of blood. This TCR was recovered from a man older than 75 in good health. The rearrangement links TRBV24-1 to TRBJ2-3; D might be TRBD1 or TRBD2, each matching 5 bases. The CDR3 region is CATTGTRGSDTQYF. The CDR3 bases are TGTGCCACCACTGGGACCCGGGGTTCAGATACGCAGTATTTT.